Shown below are 32 T cell receptor beta chains from a single sample sequenced in a study of T cell responses to AZD1222 COVID-19 vaccine. Assay: immunoSEQ multiplex PCR; the TCRdb copy retains only in-frame clones and omits some. Of 90,000 to 120,000 clones in the sample, approximately 86% were seen once. The sample here was peripheral blood, taken on day 0 of AZD1222 vaccination. These receptors were collected from an adult in good health.

CDR3: CASVIISHRKGTGELFF. The CDR3 DNA reads TGTGCCAGCGTCATAATCAGCCATCGAAAAGGCACCGGGGAGCTGTTTTTT. The genes are TRBV2 and TRBJ2-2, with unresolved D. Germline V gene lookup returns CDR1 SNHLY and CDR2 FYNNEI. CDR3 length: 17 amino acids. V shed 8 bases and J shed 4 bases, with 23 bases lying between them. Combining the CDR3 with reference TRBV2 and TRBJ2-2 gives the whole variable domain EPEVTQTPSHQVTQMGQEVILRCVPISNHLYFYWYRQILGQKVEFLVSFYNNEISEKSEIFDDQFSVERPDGSNFTLKIRSTKLEDSAMYFCASVIISHRKGTGELFFGEGSRLTVL.

This clone came up a few times. This chain uses TRBV19 with TRBJ1-1; D is undetermined. The V and J ends lost 3 bases and 1 base respectively, with 12 bases between them. Germline V gene data show CDR1 as LNHDA and CDR2 as SQIVND (reference sequence). The CDR3 runs 15 residues. The chain's CDR3 is CASSIMALWNTEAFF. In DNA form, the CDR3 reads TGTGCCAGTAGTATTATGGCCCTCTGGAACACTGAAGCTTTCTTT.

The CDR3 DNA reads TGTGCCTGGGTGGACAGGGGAGCCGAGCAGTACTTC. This gives the protein CAWVDRGAEQYF. V usage is TRBV30 and J usage is TRBJ2-7, with 9 bases aligning to TRBD1. V gave up 5 bases and J gave up 6 bases; unmatched junction bases: 5. The CDR3 sequence is 12 residues long. The germline CDR1 and CDR2 sequences are GTSNPN and SVGIG (reference sequence).

The chain uses TRBV18 and TRBJ2-2, with D uncertain. Germline values: CDR1 KGHSH, CDR2 LQKENI. The ends were cut back, 3 bases at V and 4 bases at J, with 9 bases in the middle. This CDR3 contains 14 residues. The CDR3 protein is CASSPLPSTGELFF. In DNA, the CDR3 is TGTGCCAGCTCACCCCTACCTAGCACCGGGGAGCTGTTTTTT.

The J gene is TRBJ1-2, the V gene TRBV29-1; D possibly corresponds to TRBD1 (6 bases). CDR1 and CDR2 (germline): SQVTM, ANQGSEA. The CDR3 sequence is 12 residues long. Trimming left V 4 bases short and J 4 bases short, with 10 bases between. The DNA of the CDR3 is TGCAGCGTTGTCGGACAGAGCTATGGCTACACCTTC. It yields the protein CSVVGQSYGYTF.

CDR3: CASTSTVRPRELFF. In nucleotides, the CDR3 is TGTGCCAGCACGTCGACAGTCCGTCCCCGGGAGCTGTTTTTT. The chain uses TRBV25-1 and TRBJ2-2, with D perhaps TRBD1 (5 bases). The ends were cut back, 7 bases at V and 9 bases at J, with 18 bases in the middle. The CDR3 has 14 residues. Germline lookup yields CDR1 MGHDK and CDR2 SYGVNS.

The chain links TRBV20-1 to TRBJ1-2, with D perhaps TRBD1 (5 bases). Germline loops: CDR1 DFQATT, CDR2 SNEGSKA (reference sequence). The CDR3 has 12 residues. Trimming shortened V by 3 bases and J by 5 bases, and 10 bases separated the two germline ends. CDR3 sequence: CSASADRYGYTF. The DNA for the CDR3 is TGCAGTGCTAGTGCCGACAGATATGGCTACACCTTC.

The chain employs TRBV7-2 and TRBJ2-1; D may correspond to TRBD1 or TRBD2 (7 bases each). The V gene's germline CDR1 is SGHTA and CDR2 FQGNSA. The V end was cut by 6 bases, the J end by 15 bases, with 21 bases between. CDR3 length: 13 amino acids. The CDR3 protein is CASRSRERQGPFF. The CDR3 nucleotides are TGTGCCAGCAGATCGCGGGAGCGACAGGGTCCGTTCTTC. Drawing the rest from reference TRBV7-2 and TRBJ2-1, the complete variable domain is GAGVSQSPSNKVTEKGKDVELRCDPISGHTALYWYRQSLGQGLEFLIYFQGNSAPDKSGLPSDRFSAERTGGSVSTLTIQRTQQEDSAVYLCASRSRERQGPFFGPGTRLTVL.

Only one count was recorded for this clone. One junction end does not reproduce the germline sequence, and a read error may be involved. The chain is built from TRBV4-2 and TRBJ2-3; D is unclear. This CDR3 region has 13 residues. Germline lookup yields CDR1 LGHNA and CDR2 YNFKEQ. CDR3 sequence reads: CASSEDNTDTQYF. CDR3 bases: TGTGCCAGCAGCGAAGACAACACAGATACGCAGTATTTT.

This clone was recorded once. The chain recombines TRBV6-2 or TRBV6-3 with TRBJ1-5; perhaps TRBD1 as D (5 bases). CDR3 length: 17 residues. V gave up 0 bases and J gave up 1 base, with 13 bases separating them. Germline assignment: CDR1 MNHEY and CDR2 SVGEGT. CDR3 loop: CASSYSKEGTSNQPQHF. The DNA of the CDR3 is TGTGCCAGCAGTTACTCGAAGGAGGGGACCAGCAATCAGCCCCAGCATTTT.

The V gene is TRBV5-1, the J gene TRBJ2-1, with TRBD1 matching over 8 bases. Germline values: CDR1 SGHRS, CDR2 YFSETQ. Trimming at V came to 0 bases and at J to 4 bases, leaving 6 bases not matched to a gene. The CDR3 extends over 16 amino acids. CDR3 amino acids: CASSLGTGQDYNEQFF. CDR3 sequence (DNA): TGCGCCAGCAGCTTGGGAACGGGACAGGATTACAATGAGCAGTTCTTC.

The chain recombines TRBV27 with TRBJ2-7, with TRBD2 matching 7 bases. V dropped 6 bases and J dropped 6; count of bases not matched to a gene: 5. This CDR3 is built from 12 residues. CDR1 is MNHEY and CDR2 is SMNVEV in the germline V gene (reference sequence). The CDR3 nucleotides are TGTGCCAGCAGCCGGACTAGAGGCGAGCAGTACTTC. It is translated as CASSRTRGEQYF.

The chain is built from TRBV6-2 or TRBV6-3 and TRBJ1-2; 8 bases are shared with TRBD1. Germline CDR1 and CDR2: MNHEY and SVGEGT. V was clipped by 5 bases and J by 7 bases; unmatched bases: 6. The CDR3 extends over 13 amino acids. The CDR3 reads CASSQGARSGYTF. The CDR3 bases are TGTGCCAGCAGTCAGGGGGCTAGAAGTGGCTACACCTTC.

The chain carries TRBV6-2 or TRBV6-3 and TRBJ2-2, with TRBD2 matching over 7 bases. V was clipped by 6 bases and J by 6 bases; unmatched bases: 7. The V gene's germline CDR1 is MNHEY and CDR2 SVGEGT. The CDR3 sequence is 14 residues long. CDR3: CASSRSGIAGELFF. The CDR3 DNA sequence: TGTGCCAGCAGCAGGAGCGGGATAGCCGGGGAGCTGTTTTTT.

The J gene is TRBJ1-1, the V gene TRBV5-1, with D perhaps matching TRBD1 (5 bases). CDR1 and CDR2 (germline): SGHRS, YFSETQ. The CDR3 consists of 13 residues. V dropped 4 bases and J dropped 5 bases, with 12 bases sitting between them. The CDR3 protein is CASSTGPGTEAFF. The CDR3 DNA follows: TGCGCCAGCAGCACAGGACCAGGGACTGAAGCTTTCTTT.

This clone has just one count. This chain joins TRBV27 and TRBJ2-7, with TRBD2 matching over 10 bases. The CDR3 spans 15 residues. V was clipped by 3 bases and J by 5 bases; unmatched bases: 7. CDR1 and CDR2 from the germline V gene are MNHEY and SMNVEV (reference sequence). Here the CDR3 DNA reads TGTGCCAGCAGTTTGCCCGCTAGCGGGAGTGACGAGCAGTACTTC. Protein product: CASSLPASGSDEQYF.

V is TRBV2 and J is TRBJ2-5, with 8 positions matching TRBD2. CDR1 is SNHLY, CDR2 FYNNEI, per germline. V shed 1 base and J 4 bases; nucleotides not matched to a gene: 8. The CDR3 spans 16 residues. The CDR3: CASSEEGGRWPETQYF. The CDR3, as DNA: TGTGCCAGCAGTGAAGAGGGCGGGAGGTGGCCAGAGACCCAGTACTTC.

V gene TRBV15 combines with J gene TRBJ2-3; D may be TRBD1 or TRBD2 (5 bases each). CDR1 is LNHNV and CDR2 is YYDKDF in the germline V gene (reference sequence). Trimming took 0 bases from V and 0 from J, leaving 25 bases between them. There are 21 residues in the CDR3. The CDR3 coding sequence is TGTGCCACCAGCAGAGATCTGGGGGATCCAGACTCCCCCTTTAGCACAGATACGCAGTATTTT. As protein: CATSRDLGDPDSPFSTDTQYF.

The V gene is TRBV5-6, the J gene TRBJ1-2, with D unresolved. Germline lookup yields CDR1 SGHDT and CDR2 YYEEEE. Between the trimmed V and J ends, which lost 1 base and 1 base, there was a span of 2 bases. The CDR3 contains 12 residues. CDR3 in DNA: TGTGCCAGCAGCTTGTTTAACTATGGCTACACCTTC. Translation: CASSLFNYGYTF.

J is TRBJ1-1 and V is TRBV5-1, with D tentatively TRBD1 (6 bases). Deletions cut 7 bases from V and 4 bases from J, with 14 bases between. The CDR3 runs to 13 residues. Germline assignment: CDR1 SGHRS and CDR2 YFSETQ. CDR3: CASLGQGTTEAFF. The CDR3 DNA reads as TGCGCCAGCCTCGGGCAGGGGACCACTGAAGCTTTCTTT.

The DNA of the CDR3 is TGCAGCGTTGGTTGGGGGGCGCAAGGCTACACCTTC. It is translated as CSVGWGAQGYTF. V gene TRBV29-1 combines with J gene TRBJ1-2, with D maybe TRBD1 (6 bases). V lost 4 bases, J lost 8 bases, and 14 bases lay in between. Germline V lookup: CDR1 SQVTM, CDR2 ANQGSEA. This CDR3 spans 12 amino acids.

Only one count was recorded for this clone. The J gene is TRBJ2-3, the V gene TRBV5-1; TRBD1 or TRBD2 may be the D gene (5 bases each). CDR1 and CDR2 from the germline V gene are SGHRS and YFSETQ. The CDR3 consists of 15 residues. V was clipped by 3 bases and J by 2 bases, with 13 bases between them. CDR3 amino acids: CASSSSFGATDTQYF. DNA of the CDR3: TGCGCCAGCAGCTCCTCTTTCGGGGCCACAGATACGCAGTATTTT.

The chain has TRBV5-1 and TRBJ2-5, with TRBD2 as a possible D gene (6 bases). The CDR3 covers 12 residues. Trimming stripped 4 bases from V and 5 bases from J, with 9 bases between. Germline CDR1 SGHRS, CDR2 YFSETQ. The CDR3 protein is CASSRDWETQYF. CDR3 bases: TGCGCCAGCAGCCGGGACTGGGAGACCCAGTACTTC.

This clone is labeled medium-sized (0.01 to 0.1%). The V call is TRBV9, the J call TRBJ2-7; D remains ambiguous. CDR1 is SGDLS, CDR2 YYNGEE, per germline. V lost 0 bases and J lost 2, with 12 bases in between. This CDR3 contains 15 residues. CDR3 sequence: CASSVVPSPTYEQYF. The CDR3 bases are TGTGCCAGCAGCGTAGTCCCCTCTCCAACCTACGAGCAGTACTTC.

The gene calls are TRBV28 and TRBJ2-1, with 10 bases aligning to TRBD2. The CDR3 has 17 amino acids. J was trimmed by 4 bases and V by 1 base; bases with no gene match: 7. The V gene's germline CDR1 is MDHEN and CDR2 SYDVKM. The CDR3 region has the DNA TGTGCCAGCAGTTTATTCTGGACTAGCGGAAATTACAATGAGCAGTTCTTC. Protein sequence: CASSLFWTSGNYNEQFF.

This sequence joins TRBV19 and TRBJ1-2; the D gene is possibly TRBD1 (5 bases). The CDR3 length is 14 residues. The germline CDR1 and CDR2 sequences are LNHDA and SQIVND (reference sequence). Trimming left V 9 bases short and J 4 bases short, with 18 bases between. CDR3 DNA: TGTGCCAGGCCCGGGACGGTCAACATCTATGGCTACACCTTC. This sequence encodes CARPGTVNIYGYTF.

The V gene is TRBV7-2, the J gene TRBJ1-1; D is ambiguous. Germline lookup yields CDR1 SGHTA and CDR2 FQGNSA. V shed 2 bases and J shed 4 bases, with 14 bases lying between them. The CDR3 covers 15 residues. The CDR3: CASSLIVQQGTEAFF. As DNA, the CDR3 is TGTGCCAGCAGCTTAATAGTCCAGCAAGGCACTGAAGCTTTCTTT.

This rearrangement joins TRBV19 to TRBJ1-2; maybe TRBD1 (5 bases). The CDR3 runs 13 residues. The ends were cut back, 4 bases at V and 8 bases at J, with 14 bases in the middle. Germline V gene data show CDR1 as LNHDA and CDR2 as SQIVND (reference sequence). The CDR3 DNA sequence: TGTGCCAGTAGTACACGCCGGGACCTCGGCTACACCTTC. It is translated as CASSTRRDLGYTF.

Comment on this clone: The junction departs from germline at one end; a sequencing error may be responsible. The chain is built from TRBV2 and TRBJ2-1; D unclear. CDR3 length equals 11 residues. Looked up from germline, CDR1 is SNHLY and CDR2 is FYNNEI. The CDR3 loop reads CASREGDEQFF. The CDR3 DNA reads TGTGCCAGCAGAGAAGGCGATGAGCAGTTCTTC.

This clone qualifies as medium-sized (0.01 to 0.1%). The rearrangement links TRBV30 to TRBJ2-7; D may correspond to TRBD1 or TRBD2 (7 bases each). Germline V lookup: CDR1 GTSNPN, CDR2 SVGIG (reference sequence). This CDR3 spans 13 amino acids. Between the trimmed V and J ends, which lost 2 bases and 8 bases, there was a span of 16 bases. This CDR3 is CAWSSTGTTKQYF. The DNA for the CDR3 is TGTGCCTGGAGTTCGACAGGGACTACGAAGCAGTACTTC.

The chain carries TRBV6-7 and TRBJ2-1; D possibly corresponds to TRBD2 (6 bases). TRBV6-7 counts as an open reading frame of uncertain function. Trimming stripped 4 bases from V and 5 bases from J, with 15 bases between. This CDR3 has 15 residues. The CDR3 reads CASSSQGGKNNEQFF. The CDR3 bases are TGTGCCAGCAGTTCTCAGGGCGGGAAAAACAATGAGCAGTTCTTC.

The rearrangement links TRBV9 to TRBJ2-1; no clear D gene. Looked up from germline, CDR1 is SGDLS and CDR2 is YYNGEE. The V gene lost 0 bases and the J gene lost 5 bases, with 12 bases spanning the gap. The CDR3 length is 15 residues. CDR3 bases: TGTGCCAGCAGCGTAGGTAGAGGCCCCCACAATGAGCAGTTCTTC. Protein sequence: CASSVGRGPHNEQFF.